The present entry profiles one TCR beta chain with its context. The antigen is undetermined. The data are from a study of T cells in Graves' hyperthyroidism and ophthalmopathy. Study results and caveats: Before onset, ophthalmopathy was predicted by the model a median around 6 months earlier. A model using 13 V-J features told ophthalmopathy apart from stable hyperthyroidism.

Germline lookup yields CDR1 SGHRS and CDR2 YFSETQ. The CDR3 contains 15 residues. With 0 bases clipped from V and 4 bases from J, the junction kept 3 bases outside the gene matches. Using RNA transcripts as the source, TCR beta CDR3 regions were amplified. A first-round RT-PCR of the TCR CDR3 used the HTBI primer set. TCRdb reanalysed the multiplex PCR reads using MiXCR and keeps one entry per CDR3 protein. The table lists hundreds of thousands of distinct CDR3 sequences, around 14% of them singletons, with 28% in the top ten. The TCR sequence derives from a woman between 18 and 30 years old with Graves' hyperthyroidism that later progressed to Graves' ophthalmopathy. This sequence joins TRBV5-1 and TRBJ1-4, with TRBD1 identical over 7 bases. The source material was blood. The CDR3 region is CASSLAGTDNEKLFF. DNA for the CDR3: TGCGCCAGCAGCTTGGCCGGGACAGATAATGAAAAACTGTTTTTT.